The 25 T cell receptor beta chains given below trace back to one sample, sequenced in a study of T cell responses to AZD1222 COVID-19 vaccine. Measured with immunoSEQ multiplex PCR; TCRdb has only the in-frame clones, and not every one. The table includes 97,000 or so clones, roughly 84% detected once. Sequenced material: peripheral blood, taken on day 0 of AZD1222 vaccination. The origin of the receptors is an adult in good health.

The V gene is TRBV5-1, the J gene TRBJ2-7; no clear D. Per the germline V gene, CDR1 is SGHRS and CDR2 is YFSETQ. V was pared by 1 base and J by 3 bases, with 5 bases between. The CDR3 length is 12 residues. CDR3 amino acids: CASSLMGYEQYF. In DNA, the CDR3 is TGCGCCAGCAGCTTGATGGGCTACGAGCAGTACTTC.

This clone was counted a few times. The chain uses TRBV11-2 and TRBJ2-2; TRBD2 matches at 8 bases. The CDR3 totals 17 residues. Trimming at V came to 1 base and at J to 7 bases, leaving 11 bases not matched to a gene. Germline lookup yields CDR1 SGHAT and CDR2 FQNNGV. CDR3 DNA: TGTGCCAGCAGCTTAGGCCCAGCGGGGGCGCCCAGCGGGGAGCTGTTTTTT. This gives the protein CASSLGPAGAPSGELFF.

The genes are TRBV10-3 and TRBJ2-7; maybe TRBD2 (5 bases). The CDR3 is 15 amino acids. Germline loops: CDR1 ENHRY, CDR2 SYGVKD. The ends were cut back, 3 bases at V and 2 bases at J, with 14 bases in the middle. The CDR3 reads CAISDSGRSPYEQYF. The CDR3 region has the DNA TGTGCCATCAGTGATAGTGGGAGAAGTCCCTACGAGCAGTACTTC.

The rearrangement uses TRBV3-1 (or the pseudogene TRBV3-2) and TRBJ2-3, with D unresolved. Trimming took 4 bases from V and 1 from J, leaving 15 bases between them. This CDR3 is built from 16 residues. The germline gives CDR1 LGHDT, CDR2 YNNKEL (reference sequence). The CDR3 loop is CASSLMLQTGTDTQYF. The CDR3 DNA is TGTGCCAGCAGCCTGATGTTGCAGACTGGCACAGATACGCAGTATTTT.

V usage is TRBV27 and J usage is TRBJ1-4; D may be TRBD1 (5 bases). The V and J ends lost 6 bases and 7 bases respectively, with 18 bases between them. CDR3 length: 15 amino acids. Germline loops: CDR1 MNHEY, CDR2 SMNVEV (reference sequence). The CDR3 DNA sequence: TGTGCCAGCAGCCGCCTCACTGGGGCGCCTGAAAAACTGTTTTTT. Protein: CASSRLTGAPEKLFF.

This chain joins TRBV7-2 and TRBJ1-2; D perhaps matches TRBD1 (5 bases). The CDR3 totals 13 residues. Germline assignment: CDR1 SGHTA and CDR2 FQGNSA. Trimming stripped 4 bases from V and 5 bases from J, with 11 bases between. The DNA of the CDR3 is TGTGCCAGCAGCTCCGGGACTGATTATGGCTACACCTTC. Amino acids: CASSSGTDYGYTF.

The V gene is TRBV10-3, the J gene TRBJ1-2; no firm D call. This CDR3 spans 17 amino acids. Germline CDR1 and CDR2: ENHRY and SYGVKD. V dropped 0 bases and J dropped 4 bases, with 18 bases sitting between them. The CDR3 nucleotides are TGTGCCATCAGTGAGTCGCATGAATTTACCTTGTCCTATGGCTACACCTTC. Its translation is CAISESHEFTLSYGYTF.

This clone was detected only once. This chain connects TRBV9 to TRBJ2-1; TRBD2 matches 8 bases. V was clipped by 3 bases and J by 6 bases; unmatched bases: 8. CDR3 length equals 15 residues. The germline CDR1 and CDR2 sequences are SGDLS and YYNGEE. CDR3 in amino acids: CASSASGLTSNEQFF. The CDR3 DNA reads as TGTGCCAGCAGCGCTAGCGGGTTGACTTCCAATGAGCAGTTCTTC.

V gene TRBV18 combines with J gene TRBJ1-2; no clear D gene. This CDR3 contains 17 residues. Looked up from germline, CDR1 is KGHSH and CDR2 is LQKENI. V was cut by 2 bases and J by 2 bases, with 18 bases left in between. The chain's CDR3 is CASSPVWTINDNYGYTF. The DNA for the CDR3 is TGTGCCAGCTCACCAGTTTGGACGATTAATGACAACTATGGCTACACCTTC.

The CDR3 reads CASSYIRGAYNEQFF. CDR3 sequence (DNA): TGTGCCAGCAGTTATATCCGGGGGGCCTACAATGAGCAGTTCTTC. The chain is built from TRBV6-5 and TRBJ2-1, with 7 bases fitting TRBD2. CDR1 is MNHEY and CDR2 is SVGAGI in the germline V gene. CDR3 length: 15 residues. Trimming removed 3 bases from V and 2 bases from J; junction bases left unmatched: 4.

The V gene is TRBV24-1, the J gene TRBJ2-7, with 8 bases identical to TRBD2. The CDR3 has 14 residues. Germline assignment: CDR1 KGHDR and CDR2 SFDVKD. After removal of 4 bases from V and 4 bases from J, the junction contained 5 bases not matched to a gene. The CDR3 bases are TGTGCCACCAGTGAAGGGACTAGTAGGTACGAGCAGTACTTC. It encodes CATSEGTSRYEQYF.

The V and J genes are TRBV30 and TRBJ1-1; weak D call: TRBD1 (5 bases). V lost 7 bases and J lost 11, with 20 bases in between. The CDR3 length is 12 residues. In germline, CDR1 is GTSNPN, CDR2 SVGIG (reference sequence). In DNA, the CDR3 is TGTGCCTCCAGTAAAAAAGGGGCTGGTGCTTTCTTT. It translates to CASSKKGAGAFF.

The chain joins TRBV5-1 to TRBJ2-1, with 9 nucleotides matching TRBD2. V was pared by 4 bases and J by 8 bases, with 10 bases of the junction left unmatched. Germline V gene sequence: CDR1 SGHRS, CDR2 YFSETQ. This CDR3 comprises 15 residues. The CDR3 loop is CASSTLRTSAYEQFF. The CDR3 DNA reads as TGCGCCAGCAGCACACTAAGGACTAGCGCTTATGAGCAGTTCTTC.

The DNA for the CDR3 is TGTGCCATCAGTGAATCTGGTCTTAGAAACACCATATATTTT. This sequence encodes CAISESGLRNTIYF. V usage is TRBV10-3 and J usage is TRBJ1-3; no clear D. The V gene lost 3 bases and the J gene lost 5 bases, with 11 bases spanning the gap. The CDR3 covers 14 residues. CDR1 is ENHRY, CDR2 SYGVKD, per germline.

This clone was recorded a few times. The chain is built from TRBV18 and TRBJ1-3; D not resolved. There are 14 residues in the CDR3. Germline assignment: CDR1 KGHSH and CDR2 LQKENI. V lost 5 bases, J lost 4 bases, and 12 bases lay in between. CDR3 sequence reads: CASSKETTGNTIYF. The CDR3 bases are TGTGCCAGCTCAAAGGAAACGACCGGAAACACCATATATTTT. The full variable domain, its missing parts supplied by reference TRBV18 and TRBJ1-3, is NAGVMQNPRHLVRRRGQEARLRCSPMKGHSHVYWYRQLPEEGLKFMVYLQKENIIDESGMPKERFSAEFPKEGPSILRIQQVVRGDSAAYFCASSKETTGNTIYFGEGSWLTVV.

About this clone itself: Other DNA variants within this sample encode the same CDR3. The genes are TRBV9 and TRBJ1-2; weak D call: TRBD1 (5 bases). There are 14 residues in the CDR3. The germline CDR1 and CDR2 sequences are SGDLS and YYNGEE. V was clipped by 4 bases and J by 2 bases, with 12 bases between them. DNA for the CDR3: TGTGCCAGCAGCCCCGGGACGGAGAACTATGGCTACACCTTC. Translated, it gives CASSPGTENYGYTF.

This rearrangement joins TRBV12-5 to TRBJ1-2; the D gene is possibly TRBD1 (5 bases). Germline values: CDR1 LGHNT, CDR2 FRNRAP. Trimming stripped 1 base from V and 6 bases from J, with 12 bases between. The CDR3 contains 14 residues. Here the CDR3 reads CASGLASGRDGYTF. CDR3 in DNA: TGTGCTAGTGGTTTGGCTTCAGGGAGGGATGGCTACACCTTC.

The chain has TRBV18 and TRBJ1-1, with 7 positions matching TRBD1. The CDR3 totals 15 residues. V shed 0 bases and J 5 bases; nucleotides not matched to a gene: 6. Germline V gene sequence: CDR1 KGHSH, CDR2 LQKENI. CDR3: CASSPPSTGQTEAFF. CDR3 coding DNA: TGTGCCAGCTCACCACCGTCGACAGGGCAGACTGAAGCTTTCTTT.

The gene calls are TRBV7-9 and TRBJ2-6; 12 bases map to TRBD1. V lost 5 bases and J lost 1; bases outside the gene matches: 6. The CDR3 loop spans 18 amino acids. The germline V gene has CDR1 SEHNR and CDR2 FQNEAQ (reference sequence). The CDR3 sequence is CASSPRDRGRSGANVLTF. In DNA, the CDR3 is TGTGCCAGCAGCCCCCGGGACAGGGGGCGTTCTGGGGCCAACGTCCTGACTTTC.

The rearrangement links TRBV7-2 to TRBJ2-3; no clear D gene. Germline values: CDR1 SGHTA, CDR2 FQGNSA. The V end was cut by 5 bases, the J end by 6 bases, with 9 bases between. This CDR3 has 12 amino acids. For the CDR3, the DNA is TGTGCCAGCAGCGAGACTTGGGATACGCAGTATTTT. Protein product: CASSETWDTQYF.

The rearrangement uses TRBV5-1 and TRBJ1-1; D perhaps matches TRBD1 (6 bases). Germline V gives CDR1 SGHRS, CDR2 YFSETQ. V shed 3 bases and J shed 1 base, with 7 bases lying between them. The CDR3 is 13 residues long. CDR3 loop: CASSSQGNTEAFF. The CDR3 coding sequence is TGCGCCAGCAGCTCACAGGGGAACACTGAAGCTTTCTTT. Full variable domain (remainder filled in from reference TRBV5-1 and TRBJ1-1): KAGVTQTPRYLIKTRGQQVTLSCSPISGHRSVSWYQQTPGQGLQFLFEYFSETQRNKGNFPGRFSGRQFSNSRSEMNVSTLELGDSALYLCASSSQGNTEAFFGQGTRLTVV.

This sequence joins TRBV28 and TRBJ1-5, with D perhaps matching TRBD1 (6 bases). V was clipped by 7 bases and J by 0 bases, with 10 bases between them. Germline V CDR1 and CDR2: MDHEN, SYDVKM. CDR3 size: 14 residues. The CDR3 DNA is TGTGCCAGCAACCGGGGGCCTAGCAATCAGCCCCAGCATTTT. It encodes CASNRGPSNQPQHF.

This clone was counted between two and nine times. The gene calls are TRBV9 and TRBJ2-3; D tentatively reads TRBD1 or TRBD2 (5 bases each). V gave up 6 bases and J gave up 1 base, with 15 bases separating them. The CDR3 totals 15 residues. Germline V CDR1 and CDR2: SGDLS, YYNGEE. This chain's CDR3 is CASKPTGGGTDTQYF. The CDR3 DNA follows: TGTGCCAGCAAACCAACAGGAGGTGGCACAGATACGCAGTATTTT.

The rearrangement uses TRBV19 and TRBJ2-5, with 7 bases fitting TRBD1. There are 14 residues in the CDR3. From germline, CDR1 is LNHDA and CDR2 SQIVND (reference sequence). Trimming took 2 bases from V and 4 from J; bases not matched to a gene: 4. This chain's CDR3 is CASSINSGGETQYF. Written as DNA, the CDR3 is TGTGCCAGTAGTATAAATTCAGGGGGAGAGACCCAGTACTTC.

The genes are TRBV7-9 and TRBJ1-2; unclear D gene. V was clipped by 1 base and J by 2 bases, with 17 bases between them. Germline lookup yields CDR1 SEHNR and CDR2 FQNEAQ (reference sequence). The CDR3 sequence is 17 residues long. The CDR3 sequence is CASSLDRAVSENYGYTF. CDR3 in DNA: TGTGCCAGCAGCTTAGATCGGGCGGTTTCGGAAAACTATGGCTACACCTTC.